These 20 T cell receptor beta chains originate from one sample sequenced in a study of CD8+ T cells in alopecia areata (dated by TCRdb to the late 2010s). Libraries were built with the immunoSEQ multiplex PCR assay. For TCR sequencing, RNA was extracted from every sample and reverse transcribed into cDNA to serve as template. The table comes from immuneACCESS by way of TCRdb, which keeps in-frame sequences with V and J called. Part of the clones is missing from these tables; in studies checked, under half for an unresolved V gene and the rest for unknown reasons. Across this sample there are around 21,000 clones, with just under 60% seen only once. The top ten clones comprise roughly 8% of the sample. This sample's time point label indicates: about 4 weeks on oral tofacitinib. Explained via the paper, the treatment or condition label denotes: oral pan-JAK inhibitor, 5-10 mg twice daily. Lesional scalp punch biopsies and peripheral blood were obtained from alopecia areata patients.

Sequences were derived from skin, sampled at week 4, from a patient treated with tofacitinib. The receptor set was obtained from a human donor with alopecia areata.

The rearrangement joins TRBV30 to TRBJ2-1; 7 nucleotides agree with TRBD2. The CDR3 contains 13 residues. After removal of 3 bases from V and 6 bases from J, the junction contained 5 bases not matched to a gene. Per germline, CDR1 GTSNPN and CDR2 SVGIG (reference sequence). The CDR3 reads CAWSAGGGNEQFF. CDR3 nucleotides: TGTGCCTGGAGCGCGGGCGGGGGCAATGAGCAGTTCTTC.

The gene calls are TRBV5-4 and TRBJ1-6; maybe TRBD1 (6 bases). The V gene's germline CDR1 is SGHNT and CDR2 YYREEE (reference sequence). This CDR3 is 15 amino acids long. Between the trimmed V and J ends, which lost 4 bases and 4 bases, there was a span of 12 bases. CDR3 coding DNA: TGTGCCAGCAGCATACGGACAGCATATAATTCACCCCTCCACTTT. Amino acids: CASSIRTAYNSPLHF.

The V and J genes are TRBV2 and TRBJ1-1, with 9 bases fitting TRBD1. Germline assignment: CDR1 SNHLY and CDR2 FYNNEI. The ends lost 7 bases at V and 5 bases at J; junction bases unmatched: 8. CDR3 length: 14 amino acids. CDR3 DNA: TGTGCCAGCAAGGGACAGGGAGGTAGTACTGAAGCTTTCTTT. Translated: CASKGQGGSTEAFF.

The rearrangement links TRBV29-1 to TRBJ2-5; TRBD2 matches 7 bases. The DNA end is a closer match to TRBJ2-7, so the J assignment may be wrong. The CDR3 has 12 residues. CDR1 and CDR2 (germline): SQVTM, ANQGSEA. CDR3: CSCSSGLREQYF. The CDR3 DNA reads TGCAGCTGCTCTAGCGGTCTGCGCGAGCAGTACTTC.

The chain uses TRBV27 and TRBJ2-3; D may correspond to TRBD1 or TRBD2 (6 bases each). Germline CDR1 and CDR2: MNHEY and SMNVEV (reference sequence). The CDR3 runs to 18 residues. Trimming removed 1 base at V and 6 bases at J, with 23 bases between. This CDR3 is CASSLYRGLANLEDTQYF. CDR3 in DNA: TGTGCCAGCAGTTTATATCGGGGGCTAGCGAACCTTGAGGATACGCAGTATTTT.

The gene calls are TRBV2 and TRBJ1-1; TRBD1 is a possible D gene (5 bases). CDR1 and CDR2 (germline): SNHLY, FYNNEI. The CDR3 extends over 15 amino acids. Deletions cut 2 bases from V and 6 bases from J, with 16 bases between. CDR3 DNA: TGTGCCAGCAGTGAATCCCAAGCAGGGTCGGCTGAAGCTTTCTTT. Its translation: CASSESQAGSAEAFF. Complete variable domain (other parts from reference TRBV2 and TRBJ1-1): EPEVTQTPSHQVTQMGQEVILRCVPISNHLYFYWYRQILGQKVEFLVSFYNNEISEKSEIFDDQFSVERPDGSNFTLKIRSTKLEDSAMYFCASSESQAGSAEAFFGQGTRLTVV.

The chain combines TRBV5-1 with TRBJ1-2, with D maybe TRBD1 (6 bases). The CDR3 consists of 16 residues. Trimming pared 0 bases from V and 2 bases from J, leaving 14 bases between. The germline CDR1 and CDR2 sequences are SGHRS and YFSETQ. The CDR3 DNA reads as TGCGCCAGCAGCTTGGTAGCAGGGGCTAGGAACTATGGCTACACCTTC. Encoded protein: CASSLVAGARNYGYTF.

The V and J genes are TRBV4-1 and TRBJ2-7, with D hard to call. Germline V lookup: CDR1 MGHRA, CDR2 YSYEKL. The CDR3 extends over 17 amino acids. Trimming shortened V by 2 bases and J by 8 bases, and 25 bases separated the two germline ends. CDR3 loop: CASSQSRSDPPPMKQYF. The CDR3 DNA is TGCGCCAGCAGCCAATCCCGGAGCGATCCCCCCCCTATGAAGCAGTACTTC.

This clone has only a few counts. V is TRBV2 and J is TRBJ1-1; tentative D call: TRBD1 (6 bases). Trimming shortened V by 1 base and J by 5 bases, and 11 bases separated the two germline ends. The germline CDR1 and CDR2 sequences are SNHLY and FYNNEI. There are 14 residues in the CDR3. The CDR3 nucleotides are TGTGCCAGCAGTGAAGTTCTCAGGGGAACTGAAGCTTTCTTT. It encodes CASSEVLRGTEAFF.

This clone was counted once. The chain joins TRBV5-1 to TRBJ2-1; 12 positions match TRBD2. After removal of 3 bases from V and 8 bases from J, the junction contained 18 bases not matched to a gene. Germline V gene sequence: CDR1 SGHRS, CDR2 YFSETQ. The CDR3 loop spans 19 amino acids. The CDR3 DNA is TGCGCCAGCAGCTGGGTGGCTAGCGGGGGGGTCACTTCTGTCGATGAGCAGTTCTTC. Translation gives CASSWVASGGVTSVDEQFF.

The J gene is TRBJ1-2, the V gene TRBV29-1; D call uncertain. Germline values: CDR1 SQVTM, CDR2 ANQGSEA. The CDR3 is 11 residues long. The V gene lost 4 bases and the J gene lost 8 bases, with 11 bases spanning the gap. CDR3 in DNA: TGCAGCGTTGGAGGGCATTTCGGCTACACCTTC. Translation gives CSVGGHFGYTF.

The chain recombines TRBV19 with TRBJ2-2; 10 bases align to TRBD2. Losses at the gene ends were 6 bases for V and 6 bases for J; bases not matched to a gene: 10. The germline gives CDR1 LNHDA, CDR2 SQIVND (reference sequence). This CDR3 region has 16 residues. CDR3: CASRAPPAGGPGELFF. In DNA form, the CDR3 reads TGTGCCAGTAGGGCCCCCCCAGCGGGGGGGCCCGGGGAGCTGTTTTTT.

This chain connects TRBV6-1 to TRBJ1-5, with D perhaps TRBD1 (6 bases). The length of the CDR3 is 16 residues. V was cut by 1 base and J by 4 bases, with 14 bases left in between. CDR1 is MNHNS, CDR2 SASEGT, per germline. In DNA, the CDR3 is TGTGCCAGCAGTGAAGTCCTGACAGGCTGGAATCAGCCCCAGCATTTT. Translation: CASSEVLTGWNQPQHF.

V and J are TRBV15 and TRBJ2-3; a possible D gene is TRBD2 (6 bases). CDR1 and CDR2 (germline): LNHNV, YYDKDF (reference sequence). The CDR3 spans 16 residues. V was clipped by 4 bases and J by 5 bases, with 19 bases between them. In nucleotides, the CDR3 is TGTGCCACCAGCACCCGACTAGGAGAGAGTGGAGATACGCAGTATTTT. Residues: CATSTRLGESGDTQYF.

This clone appeared a few times. V usage is TRBV7-3 and J usage is TRBJ2-1; unclear D gene. The V gene lost 2 bases and the J gene lost 5 bases, with 7 bases spanning the gap. CDR3 size: 13 residues. The germline V gene encodes CDR1 SGHTA and CDR2 FQGTGA. Here the CDR3 reads CASSLAANNEQFF. Here the CDR3 DNA reads TGTGCCAGCAGCTTAGCGGCAAACAATGAGCAGTTCTTC.

There are a few counts of this clone. The V call is TRBV4-2, the J call TRBJ1-1, with D maybe TRBD1 (5 bases). The V end lost 5 bases, the J end lost 0 bases, and 19 bases lay between the germline ends. Germline V gene sequence: CDR1 LGHNA, CDR2 YNFKEQ. CDR3 length: 17 residues. The CDR3 bases are TGTGCCAGCAGCTTGATCGGGTTTGGGGCCATGAACACTGAAGCTTTCTTT. Its protein is CASSLIGFGAMNTEAFF.

The CDR3 region is CASSLSVGANYGYTF. CDR3 in DNA: TGCGCCAGCAGCTTGAGCGTGGGGGCTAACTATGGCTACACCTTC. The chain recombines TRBV5-1 with TRBJ1-2, with D possibly matching TRBD1 (5 bases). The V and J ends lost 1 base and 0 bases respectively, with 10 bases between them. The CDR3 runs to 15 residues. Germline CDR1 is SGHRS and CDR2 is YFSETQ.

This clone was seen a few times. The chain links TRBV21-1 to TRBJ2-5; TRBD1 is taken as the D call from the table, unchecked against the DNA. TRBV21-1 is an annotated pseudogene. This CDR3 is built from 16 residues. CDR3: CASSKDGRGRQETQYF. Here the CDR3 DNA reads TGTGCCAGCAGCAAAGACGGCAGGGGGCGTCAAGAGACCCAGTACTTC.

V gene TRBV9 combines with J gene TRBJ2-3; TRBD2 matches 7 bases. The CDR3 runs 16 residues. Germline V gene sequence: CDR1 SGDLS, CDR2 YYNGEE. The ends lost 0 bases at V and 3 bases at J; junction bases unmatched: 7. CDR3 in DNA: TGTGCCAGCAGCGTAGCACCGGGGGGTGGGACAGATACGCAGTATTTT. Its translation is CASSVAPGGGTDTQYF.

CDR3 amino acids: CASLGTGSDTQYF. CDR3 DNA sequence: TGTGCCAGTCTGGGTACGGGGTCAGATACGCAGTATTTT. J is TRBJ2-3 and V is TRBV19; perhaps TRBD2 as D (5 bases). The V and J ends lost 8 bases and 4 bases respectively, with 13 bases between them. CDR3 length: 13 amino acids. Germline V gene lookup returns CDR1 LNHDA and CDR2 SQIVND (reference sequence).